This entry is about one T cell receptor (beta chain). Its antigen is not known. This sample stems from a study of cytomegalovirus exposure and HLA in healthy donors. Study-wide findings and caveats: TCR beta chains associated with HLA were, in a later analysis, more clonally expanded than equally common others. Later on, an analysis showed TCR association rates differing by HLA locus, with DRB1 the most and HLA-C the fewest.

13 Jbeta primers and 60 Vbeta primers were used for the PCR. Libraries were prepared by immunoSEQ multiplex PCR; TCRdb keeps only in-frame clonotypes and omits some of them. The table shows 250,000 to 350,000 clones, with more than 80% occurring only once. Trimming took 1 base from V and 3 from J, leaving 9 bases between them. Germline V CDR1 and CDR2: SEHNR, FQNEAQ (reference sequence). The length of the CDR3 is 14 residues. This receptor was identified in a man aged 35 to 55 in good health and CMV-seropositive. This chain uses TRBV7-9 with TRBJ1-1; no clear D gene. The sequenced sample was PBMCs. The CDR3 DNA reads TGTGCCAGCAGCTTAGGGCAGGCTCACACTGAAGCTTTCTTT. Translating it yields CASSLGQAHTEAFF.